Listed here are 18 T cell receptor beta chains from one sample, sequenced in a study of neurological immune-mediated disorders (dated 2019 in TCRdb). Library method: 5' RACE. Sequencing relied on an Illumina HiSeq 2500. The public reads were reanalyzed by TCRdb: fastp trimming at Q25, MiXCR alignment, in-frame beta chains only. Duplicate CDR3 protein sequences are folded into a single record with the most common DNA and genes. This sample comprises 65,000 to 85,000 distinct CDR3 sequences, 3.2% of them detected only once. Together, the top ten hold 5.2% of the sample. The specimen was PBMCs. Every receptor here comes from a woman between 45 and 60 years old with multiple sclerosis.

The table lists this clonotype with many counts. The rearrangement joins TRBV5-1 to TRBJ2-2; 7 bases line up with TRBD2. The germline gives CDR1 SGHRS, CDR2 YFSETQ. This CDR3 has 15 amino acids. V gave up 0 bases and J gave up 6 bases; unmatched junction bases: 5. The CDR3 region is CASSLVTGGAGELFF. The CDR3 region has the DNA TGCGCCAGCAGCTTGGTGACGGGAGGCGCCGGGGAGCTGTTTTTT.

This clonotype was detected ten times or more. J is TRBJ1-6 and V is TRBV28, with unresolved D. CDR3 length equals 15 residues. The germline V gene has CDR1 MDHEN and CDR2 SYDVKM. Trimming pared 3 bases from V and 1 base from J, leaving 7 bases between. The CDR3 reads CASSFSESYNSPLHF. CDR3 DNA: TGTGCCAGCAGTTTCTCGGAATCCTATAATTCACCCCTCCACTTT.

This clonotype was detected ten times or more. The gene calls are TRBV6-6 and TRBJ1-1; 8 bases are a match to TRBD1. V shed 6 bases and J 1 base; nucleotides not matched to a gene: 13. CDR1 is MNHNY, CDR2 SVGAGI, per germline (reference sequence). The CDR3 is made up of 17 amino acids. In DNA, the CDR3 is TGTGCCAGCAGATATACCCCTGACAGGGGTCAGAACACTGAAGCTTTCTTT. This codes for CASRYTPDRGQNTEAFF.

In this sample, this clonotype turned up many times. J is TRBJ1-1 and V is TRBV7-2; TRBD1 matches 9 bases. The CDR3 sequence is 17 residues long. Trimming cost V 4 bases and J 4 bases; bases outside gene matches: 13. Germline assignment: CDR1 SGHTA and CDR2 FQGNSA. The CDR3 spells CASSYRLQGARGTEAFF. The CDR3 coding sequence is TGTGCCAGCAGCTATCGGCTACAGGGGGCGCGGGGCACTGAAGCTTTCTTT.

This clonotype was recorded at least ten times. This chain uses TRBV5-5 with TRBJ2-1; D gene ambiguous. CDR3 length: 15 residues. Looked up from germline, CDR1 is SGHKS and CDR2 is YYEKEE (reference sequence). Trimming pared 3 bases from V and 2 bases from J, leaving 12 bases between. In DNA form, the CDR3 reads TGTGCCAGCAGCTCACTCCTCGATGCCTACAATGAGCAGTTCTTC. Translating gives CASSSLLDAYNEQFF.

The sample holds many counts of this clonotype. The V and J genes are TRBV20-1 and TRBJ2-1, with 7 bases aligning to TRBD2. CDR1 is DFQATT, CDR2 SNEGSKA, per germline (reference sequence). J gave up 10 bases and V 0 bases, and 15 bases lay outside the gene matches. The CDR3 is 16 amino acids. CDR3: CSARDLISGPIEEQFF. Here the CDR3 DNA reads TGCAGTGCTAGAGATCTGATTAGCGGGCCAATTGAAGAGCAGTTCTTC.

In its sample, this clonotype was seen many times. This sequence joins TRBV7-9 and TRBJ2-1; D may match TRBD1 or TRBD2 (6 bases each). Germline-derived CDR1 and CDR2 are SEHNR and FQNEAQ (reference sequence). The CDR3 totals 15 residues. The V gene lost 5 bases and the J gene lost 0 bases, with 11 bases spanning the gap. The DNA for the CDR3 is TGTGCCAGCAGCGGGGGGACAAGCTCCTACAATGAGCAGTTCTTC. This codes for CASSGGTSSYNEQFF.

This clonotype has ten or more counts. V and J are TRBV19 and TRBJ1-2; 7 bases line up with TRBD1. CDR3 length: 16 residues. After removal of 3 bases from V and 4 bases from J, the junction contained 11 bases not matched to a gene. Germline V lookup: CDR1 LNHDA, CDR2 SQIVND (reference sequence). CDR3 protein: CASSIIGGQQVYGYTF. The CDR3 coding sequence is TGTGCCAGTAGTATTATTGGGGGACAGCAAGTCTATGGCTACACCTTC. The full variable domain, completed using reference TRBV19 and TRBJ1-2, is DGGITQSPKYLFRKEGQNVTLSCEQNLNHDAMYWYRQDPGQGLRLIYYSQIVNDFQKGDIAEGYSVSREKKESFPLTVTSAQKNPTAFYLCASSIIGGQQVYGYTFGSGTRLTVV.

This clonotype has ten or more counts. This rearrangement joins TRBV7-8 to TRBJ2-1; tentative D call: TRBD1 (6 bases). This CDR3 has 15 residues. Per the germline V gene, CDR1 is SGHVS and CDR2 is FQNEAQ. Trimming cost V 2 bases and J 5 bases, with 13 bases left between them. The CDR3 protein is CASSLLGTLNNEQFF. CDR3 DNA: TGTGCCAGCAGCTTATTGGGGACATTAAACAATGAGCAGTTCTTC.

This clonotype has at least ten counts. The chain uses TRBV12-3 or TRBV12-4 and TRBJ2-6, with TRBD2 identical over 9 bases. The CDR3 extends over 17 amino acids. V trimming: 3 bases; J trimming: 4 bases; junction bases outside the gene matches: 7. CDR3 bases: TGTGCCAGCAGTTTTTGGCGGGGGGGCCTCGGGGCCAACGTCCTGACTTTC. Translated, it gives CASSFWRGGLGANVLTF.

This clonotype came up many times. The J gene is TRBJ2-3, the V gene TRBV4-3, with a tentative D call TRBD2 (7 bases). CDR1 is LGHNA, CDR2 YSLEER, per germline. V lost 0 bases to trimming and J lost 2 bases, with 12 bases between them. The CDR3 totals 16 residues. The CDR3 sequence is CASSQEGGPYTDTQYF. The DNA for the CDR3 is TGCGCCAGCAGCCAAGAGGGGGGGCCTTACACAGATACGCAGTATTTT.

This clonotype was found many times. This chain uses TRBV6-6 with TRBJ2-7; D remains ambiguous. Trimming cost V 2 bases and J 5 bases, with 10 bases left between them. CDR1 and CDR2 from the germline V gene are MNHNY and SVGAGI (reference sequence). This CDR3 is built from 13 residues. CDR3 protein: CASSYRQFDEQYF. CDR3 nucleotide sequence: TGTGCCAGCAGTTACCGGCAGTTCGACGAGCAGTACTTC.

This clonotype was observed at least ten times. V usage is TRBV5-6 and J usage is TRBJ2-5; TRBD1 agrees at 8 bases. CDR3 size: 16 residues. The J segment lost 3 bases and the V segment lost 5 bases, leaving 12 bases of the junction unmatched. Germline V lookup: CDR1 SGHDT, CDR2 YYEEEE. The chain's CDR3 is CASRSWVRGPKETQYF. Written as DNA, the CDR3 is TGTGCCAGCAGATCCTGGGTCAGGGGGCCGAAAGAGACCCAGTACTTC.

This clonotype was observed at least ten times. In DNA form, the CDR3 reads TGTGCCAGCAGCCAGGGACAGTACAATGAGCAGTTCTTC. The encoded protein is CASSQGQYNEQFF. This chain links TRBV5-6 with TRBJ2-1; 7 positions agree with TRBD1. J was trimmed by 4 bases and V by 4 bases; bases with no gene match: 2. Germline V gene sequence: CDR1 SGHDT, CDR2 YYEEEE. The CDR3 covers 13 residues.

This clonotype was detected ten times or more. The chain recombines TRBV11-2 with TRBJ2-2; 8 bases line up with TRBD2. The CDR3 totals 13 residues. The trim removed 3 bases at V and 8 bases at J, leaving 2 bases unmatched. Germline CDR1 and CDR2: SGHAT and FQNNGV. Here the CDR3 reads CASSLVAGGELFF. In DNA form, the CDR3 reads TGTGCCAGCAGCTTGGTAGCGGGGGGGGAGCTGTTTTTT.

This clonotype came up many times. The chain recombines TRBV28 with TRBJ2-2, with 7 nucleotides matching TRBD1. The CDR3 extends over 14 amino acids. Trimming at V came to 7 bases and at J to 5 bases, leaving 7 bases not matched to a gene. The germline CDR1 and CDR2 sequences are MDHEN and SYDVKM. The CDR3 is CASNINRGTGELFF. The CDR3 DNA sequence: TGTGCCAGCAATATCAACAGGGGTACCGGGGAGCTGTTTTTT.

This clonotype was seen repeatedly, ten times or more. V is TRBV7-8 and J is TRBJ2-2; possibly TRBD1 for D (6 bases). Between the trimmed V and J ends, which lost 3 bases and 3 bases, there was a span of 8 bases. This CDR3 spans 14 amino acids. Germline lookup yields CDR1 SGHVS and CDR2 FQNEAQ. The CDR3 coding sequence is TGTGCCAGCAGCTTCCCAGGGGACACCGGGGAGCTGTTTTTT. It yields the protein CASSFPGDTGELFF.

This clonotype has a count of ten or more. The J gene is TRBJ2-7, the V gene TRBV12-3 or TRBV12-4; D is ambiguous. Trimming removed 5 bases from V and 9 bases from J, with 17 bases in between. The CDR3 length is 13 residues. As DNA, the CDR3 is TGTGCCAGCAGTCGCCCACTATCTACGAGGCAGTACTTC. Amino acids: CASSRPLSTRQYF.